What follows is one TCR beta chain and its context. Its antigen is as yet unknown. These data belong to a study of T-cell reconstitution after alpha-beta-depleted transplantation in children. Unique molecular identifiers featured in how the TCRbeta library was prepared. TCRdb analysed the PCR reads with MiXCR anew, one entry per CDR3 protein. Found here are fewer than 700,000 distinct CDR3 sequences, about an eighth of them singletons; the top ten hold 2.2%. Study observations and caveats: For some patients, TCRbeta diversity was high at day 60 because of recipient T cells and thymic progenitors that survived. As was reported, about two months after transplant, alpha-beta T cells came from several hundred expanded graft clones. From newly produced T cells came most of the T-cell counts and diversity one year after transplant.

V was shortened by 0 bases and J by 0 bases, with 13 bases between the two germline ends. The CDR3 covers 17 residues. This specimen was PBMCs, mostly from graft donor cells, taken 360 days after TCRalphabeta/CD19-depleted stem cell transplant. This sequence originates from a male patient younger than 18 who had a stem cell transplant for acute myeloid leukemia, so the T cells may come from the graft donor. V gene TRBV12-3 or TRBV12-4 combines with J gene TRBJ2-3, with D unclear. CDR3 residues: CASSLAVTASSTDTQYF. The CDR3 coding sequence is TGTGCCAGCAGTTTAGCGGTGACTGCATCTAGCACAGATACGCAGTATTTT.